The entry below describes one T cell receptor (beta chain). The antigen remains undetermined. The entry originates in a study of CD8 T cells in ankylosing spondylitis. TCRdb re-derived calls from the 5' RACE reads in MiXCR, one entry per CDR3 protein. The sample comprises approximately 300,000 distinct CDR3 sequences, 6.5% to 10% of which are singletons, and about 14% rests with the top ten. Study findings and constraints: Reported data indicate significant enrichment of disease-linked clones within matched ankylosing spondylitis synovial fluid. A TCR beta motif of 8 or 9 highly homologous variants appeared characteristic of ankylosing spondylitis blood.

This TCR came from a male donor with ankylosing spondylitis. The source material was blood, either unsorted or a sorted T cell fraction (not recorded which).

The CDR3 here is CAWSPTGTYNEQFF. The CDR3, as DNA: TGTGCCTGGAGTCCGACAGGTACCTACAATGAGCAGTTCTTC. The gene calls are TRBV30 and TRBJ2-1; TRBD1 might be the D (6 bases). This CDR3 has 14 residues. V was clipped by 2 bases and J by 2 bases, with 10 bases between them. Per the germline V gene, CDR1 is GTSNPN and CDR2 is SVGIG (reference sequence).